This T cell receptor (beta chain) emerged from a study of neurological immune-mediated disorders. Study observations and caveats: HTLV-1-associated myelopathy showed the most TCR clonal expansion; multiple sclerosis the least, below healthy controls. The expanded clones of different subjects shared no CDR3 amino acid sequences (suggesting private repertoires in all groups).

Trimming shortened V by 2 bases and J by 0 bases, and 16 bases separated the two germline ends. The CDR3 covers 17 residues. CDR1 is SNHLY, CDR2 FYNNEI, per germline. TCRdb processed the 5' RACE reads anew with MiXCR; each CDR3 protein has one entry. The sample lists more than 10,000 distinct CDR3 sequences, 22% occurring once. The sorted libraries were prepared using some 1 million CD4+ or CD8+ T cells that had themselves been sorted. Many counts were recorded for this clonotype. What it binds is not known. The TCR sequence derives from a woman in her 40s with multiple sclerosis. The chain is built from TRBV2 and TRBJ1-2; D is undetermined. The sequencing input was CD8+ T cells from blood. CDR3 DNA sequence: TGTGCCAGCAGTGAAAAACAGCGCCTCGGAGCTAACTATGGCTACACCTTC. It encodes CASSEKQRLGANYGYTF. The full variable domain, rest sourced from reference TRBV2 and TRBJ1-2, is EPEVTQTPSHQVTQMGQEVILRCVPISNHLYFYWYRQILGQKVEFLVSFYNNEISEKSEIFDDQFSVERPDGSNFTLKIRSTKLEDSAMYFCASSEKQRLGANYGYTFGSGTRLTVV.